The following is a T cell receptor beta chain sequence with its context. The antigen is not known. The entry originates in a study of T cells expressing NK-cell markers. TCRdb processed the 5' RACE reads again and assigns one entry to each CDR3 protein, with no DNA. The specimen's table records around 470,000 distinct CDR3 sequences. Study results and limitations: One observes that, in a few donors, these clonotypes were also the leading ones within the CD3+CD56-NKG2C+ fraction.

This TCR came from a woman aged 50 to 65 in good health. Sequencing input: blood T cells: a sorted CD56 or NKG2C T cell subset, CD4+ or CD8+ T cells, or bulk PBMC T cells (not recorded which).

The CDR3: CASGKGTVKSNYGYTF. The V call is TRBV7-9, the J call TRBJ1-2; lacking DNA, the TRBD1 call made by TCRdb goes unchecked. This CDR3 is built from 16 residues. CDR1 is SEHNR and CDR2 is FQNEAQ in the germline V gene (reference sequence).